Each of the 19 T cell receptor beta chains below was sequenced from the same sample in a study of blood T cell repertoires in COVID-19. Assay: immunoSEQ multiplex PCR; the TCRdb copy retains only in-frame clones and omits some. The data show fewer than 400,000 clones, with around four fifths seen just once and 2.5% to 3.5% held by the top ten. Sequencing was performed on peripheral blood. The receptors here all came from a man younger than 40 with active or convalescent COVID-19.

The chain carries TRBV7-8 and TRBJ1-2, with TRBD1 identical over 9 bases. The trim removed 4 bases at V and 8 bases at J, leaving 14 bases unmatched. CDR3 length: 16 amino acids. CDR1 and CDR2 from the germline V gene are SGHVS and FQNEAQ. This CDR3 is CASSSIPLDRGDGYTF. CDR3 nucleotide sequence: TGTGCCAGCAGCTCCATCCCCCTAGACAGGGGGGACGGCTACACCTTC.

This clone was seen only once. This rearrangement joins TRBV6-1 to TRBJ1-1; 7 nucleotides agree with TRBD1. This CDR3 has 19 residues. Trimming cost V 0 bases and J 3 bases; bases outside gene matches: 16. Germline V gene sequence: CDR1 MNHNS, CDR2 SASEGT. CDR3 bases: TGTGCCAGCAGTGAAGCGCTTTTCGGGGAGAGAGGGGGCTACACTGAAGCTTTCTTT. Translation gives CASSEALFGERGGYTEAFF.

V gene TRBV11-1 combines with J gene TRBJ2-2; TRBD2 agrees at 13 bases. The V and J ends lost 6 bases and 7 bases, in that order; junction bases with no gene match: 5. The CDR3 totals 15 residues. Germline assignment: CDR1 SGHAT and CDR2 FQDESV (reference sequence). DNA for the CDR3: TGTGCCAGCAGACGGGGGACTAGCGGGGTCGGGGAGCTGTTTTTT. Residues: CASRRGTSGVGELFF.

This chain joins TRBV5-6 and TRBJ1-6; a weak D match, TRBD1 (6 bases). Germline-derived CDR1 and CDR2 are SGHDT and YYEEEE. The V and J ends lost 4 bases and 9 bases respectively, with 14 bases between them. This CDR3 region has 14 residues. The CDR3 sequence is CASSPDSSGSPLHF. The CDR3 coding sequence is TGTGCCAGCAGCCCGGACAGTTCGGGTTCACCCCTCCACTTT. The whole variable domain, filled in from reference TRBV5-6 and TRBJ1-6, reads DAGVTQSPTHLIKTRGQQVTLRCSPKSGHDTVSWYQQALGQGPQFIFQYYEEEERQRGNFPDRFSGHQFPNYSSELNVNALLLGDSALYLCASSPDSSGSPLHFGNGTRLTVT.

The J gene is TRBJ2-7, the V gene TRBV29-1, with 12 bases identical to TRBD2. Germline assignment: CDR1 SQVTM and CDR2 ANQGSEA. J was trimmed by 0 bases and V by 5 bases; bases with no gene match: 8. CDR3 length equals 16 residues. The CDR3 sequence is CSVFWTSGAASYEQYF. CDR3 bases: TGCAGCGTTTTTTGGACTAGCGGGGCTGCCTCCTACGAGCAGTACTTC.

This clone showed up just a few times. The chain couples TRBV7-2 to TRBJ1-1; possibly TRBD1 for D (6 bases). CDR1 and CDR2 from the germline V gene are SGHTA and FQGNSA. V lost 1 base and J lost 7, with 10 bases in between. The CDR3 length is 13 residues. The CDR3 here is CASSLGRGSEAFF. The CDR3 nucleotides are TGTGCCAGCAGCTTAGGAAGGGGGAGTGAAGCTTTCTTT.

V and J are TRBV3-1 (or the pseudogene TRBV3-2) and TRBJ1-1; 7 bases line up with TRBD1. The germline V gene has CDR1 LGHDT and CDR2 YNNKEL (reference sequence). V dropped 3 bases and J dropped 1; count of bases not matched to a gene: 2. This CDR3 is built from 14 residues. The CDR3 DNA reads TGTGCCAGCAGCCACCGACAGGGGAACACTGAAGCTTTCTTT. It specifies CASSHRQGNTEAFF.

The chain carries TRBV10-3 and TRBJ2-7; 8 nucleotides match TRBD1. V shed 11 bases and J 7 bases; nucleotides not matched to a gene: 10. CDR1 is ENHRY and CDR2 is SYGVKD in the germline V gene. The CDR3 spans 12 residues. CDR3 amino acids: CAFRTGFGEQYF. DNA for the CDR3: TGTGCCTTTCGGACAGGGTTTGGGGAGCAGTACTTC.

This sequence joins TRBV27 and TRBJ2-3; D gene unclear. V was cut by 6 bases and J by 0 bases, with 7 bases left in between. Germline V CDR1 and CDR2: MNHEY, SMNVEV (reference sequence). CDR3 length equals 13 residues. CDR3 loop: CASRAASTDTQYF. The CDR3, as DNA: TGTGCCAGCAGGGCGGCTAGCACAGATACGCAGTATTTT.

The chain uses TRBV15 and TRBJ2-1; 9 nucleotides match TRBD1. CDR3 length: 13 residues. Germline-derived CDR1 and CDR2 are LNHNV and YYDKDF (reference sequence). Trimming removed 1 base from V and 11 bases from J; junction bases left unmatched: 3. The CDR3, as DNA: TGTGCCACCAGCAGAGTTGGGACAGGGAAGCAGTTCTTC. Its translation is CATSRVGTGKQFF.

V gene TRBV5-4 combines with J gene TRBJ2-7; 9 nucleotides line up with TRBD2. The V segment lost 5 bases and the J segment 0 bases; nucleotides outside the gene matches: 15. There are 18 residues in the CDR3. The germline CDR1 and CDR2 sequences are SGHNT and YYREEE (reference sequence). The CDR3 DNA reads TGTGCCAGCAGTTTACGACTAGCGGCTCGCCTTGGCTCCTACGAGCAGTACTTC. Translated: CASSLRLAARLGSYEQYF.

About this clone: Other DNA sequences in this sample translate to the same CDR3. The chain links TRBV18 to TRBJ2-1, with D perhaps TRBD1 (6 bases). Germline V CDR1 and CDR2: KGHSH, LQKENI. The CDR3 runs 15 residues. V was cut by 3 bases and J by 4 bases, with 13 bases left in between. The CDR3 sequence: CASSPRQGSYNEQFF. CDR3 nucleotides: TGTGCCAGCTCACCTCGGCAGGGGTCATACAATGAGCAGTTCTTC.

The genes are TRBV19 and TRBJ2-3; 8 positions agree with TRBD2. V shed 5 bases, J shed 8 bases, and the junction held 18 bases outside the gene matches. Germline V gene lookup returns CDR1 LNHDA and CDR2 SQIVND (reference sequence). The CDR3 is 17 amino acids. CDR3 amino acids: CASSLTILRGARGTQYF. CDR3 nucleotides: TGTGCCAGTAGTCTTACTATTTTGCGGGGGGCGCGCGGTACGCAGTATTTT.

Only one count was recorded for this clone. The V gene is TRBV7-8, the J gene TRBJ2-1; 9 bases are shared with TRBD2. J gave up 7 bases and V 5 bases, and 12 bases lay outside the gene matches. The V gene's germline CDR1 is SGHVS and CDR2 FQNEAQ. The CDR3 spans 16 residues. The DNA for the CDR3 is TGTGCCAGCAGCATAAAACCTAGCGGGGTAGTGAATGAGCAGTTCTTC. Protein: CASSIKPSGVVNEQFF.

The chain uses TRBV7-2 and TRBJ2-7; 7 bases are a match to TRBD1. CDR1 is SGHTA, CDR2 FQGNSA, per germline. This CDR3 region has 15 residues. After removal of 1 base from V and 5 bases from J, the junction contained 8 bases not matched to a gene. The CDR3 spells CASSLGQGVINEQYF. CDR3 sequence (DNA): TGTGCCAGCAGCTTAGGACAGGGAGTTATCAACGAGCAGTACTTC. The entire variable domain, with the rest obtained from reference TRBV7-2 and TRBJ2-7, is as follows: GAGVSQSPSNKVTEKGKDVELRCDPISGHTALYWYRQSLGQGLEFLIYFQGNSAPDKSGLPSDRFSAERTGGSVSTLTIQRTQQEDSAVYLCASSLGQGVINEQYFGPGTRLTVT.

The chain uses TRBV7-2 and TRBJ2-1; 14 nucleotides align to TRBD2. This CDR3 comprises 16 residues. Germline CDR1 and CDR2: SGHTA and FQGNSA. Trimming removed 5 bases from V and 8 bases from J; junction bases left unmatched: 8. The DNA of the CDR3 is TGTGCCAGCAGCCTTCGGACTAGCGGGAGGAACGATGAGCAGTTCTTC. Its protein product is CASSLRTSGRNDEQFF. Supplemented by reference TRBV7-2 and TRBJ2-1, the full variable domain reads GAGVSQSPSNKVTEKGKDVELRCDPISGHTALYWYRQSLGQGLEFLIYFQGNSAPDKSGLPSDRFSAERTGGSVSTLTIQRTQQEDSAVYLCASSLRTSGRNDEQFFGPGTRLTVL.

The V gene is TRBV13, the J gene TRBJ2-1, with TRBD1 matching over 7 bases. V gave up 4 bases and J gave up 6 bases; unmatched junction bases: 9. Germline values: CDR1 PRHDT, CDR2 FYEKMQ (reference sequence). This CDR3 is built from 15 residues. CDR3 coding DNA: TGTGCCAGCAGCTACAGGGGTCAGCTAACCAATGAGCAGTTCTTC. It yields the protein CASSYRGQLTNEQFF. Supplemented by reference TRBV13 and TRBJ2-1, the full variable domain reads AAGVIQSPRHLIKEKRETATLKCYPIPRHDTVYWYQQGPGQDPQFLISFYEKMQSDKGSIPDRFSAQQFSDYHSELNMSSLELGDSALYFCASSYRGQLTNEQFFGPGTRLTVL.

The chain uses TRBV6-5 and TRBJ2-5, with 10 bases aligning to TRBD2. In germline, CDR1 is MNHEY, CDR2 SVGAGI. Trimming cost V 5 bases and J 2 bases; bases outside gene matches: 2. The CDR3 loop spans 14 amino acids. The CDR3 coding sequence is TGTGCCAGCAGTAAGGGACTAGCGCAAGAGACCCAGTACTTC. This sequence encodes CASSKGLAQETQYF.

The CDR3: CSVERGQGTEAFF. CDR3 DNA: TGCAGCGTTGAAAGGGGGCAGGGCACTGAAGCTTTCTTT. The chain joins TRBV29-1 to TRBJ1-1, with TRBD1 identical over 7 bases. This CDR3 region has 13 residues. Germline-derived CDR1 and CDR2 are SQVTM and ANQGSEA. With 2 bases clipped from V and 4 bases from J, the junction kept 4 bases outside the gene matches.